Each of the 19 T cell receptor beta chains below was sequenced from the same sample in a study of vaccination and CD4 T cells after COVID-19. Sequencing of DNA taken from cultured CD4+ T cells relied on the Oncomine TCR Beta short-read assay. TCRdb re-called the PCR reads with MiXCR, one entry per CDR3 protein. The sample contains over 15,000 distinct CDR3 sequences, around 44% of which appear only once. The antigens for these receptors are not known. Sample treatment: roughly 11-day PBMC culture with coronavirus spike peptide pools or control peptides (ViraFEST assay). The sample here was CD4+ T cells from blood, cultured in vitro, taken after SARS-CoV-2 vaccination. All receptors derive from a human donor who had recovered from COVID-19.

The chain is built from TRBV11-2 and TRBJ2-7, with 7 bases that match TRBD2. The trim removed 7 bases at V and 5 bases at J, leaving 11 bases unmatched. This CDR3 is 14 amino acids long. Germline V gives CDR1 SGHAT, CDR2 FQNNGV. The CDR3 reads CASTLRSGSNEQYF. DNA of the CDR3: TGTGCCAGCACCCTCCGTAGCGGGTCCAACGAGCAGTACTTC. Full variable domain (remainder filled in from reference TRBV11-2 and TRBJ2-7): EAGVAQSPRYKIIEKRQSVAFWCNPISGHATLYWYQQILGQGPKLLIQFQNNGVVDDSQLPKDRFSAERLKGVDSTLKIQPAKLEDSAVYLCASTLRSGSNEQYFGPGTRLTVT.

This sequence joins TRBV6-1 and TRBJ1-5; 8 bases match TRBD1. CDR3 length equals 16 residues. Germline V gives CDR1 MNHNS, CDR2 SASEGT. The V segment lost 3 bases and the J segment 7 bases; nucleotides outside the gene matches: 11. Here the CDR3 reads CASSDHVGQGVQPQHF. CDR3 coding DNA: TGTGCCAGCAGTGACCATGTCGGACAGGGTGTCCAGCCCCAGCATTTT.

V gene TRBV19 combines with J gene TRBJ2-3; D gene uncertain. The CDR3 loop spans 15 amino acids. The V gene lost 5 bases and the J gene lost 3 bases, with 15 bases spanning the gap. CDR1 is LNHDA, CDR2 SQIVND, per germline (reference sequence). CDR3 bases: TGTGCCAGTAGTCCGGGCCCCAAAGGGACAGATACGCAGTATTTT. Its translation: CASSPGPKGTDTQYF.

The chain links TRBV12-3 or TRBV12-4 to TRBJ2-1, with TRBD2 matching over 9 bases. J gave up 4 bases and V 3 bases, and 4 bases lay outside the gene matches. The CDR3 is 15 amino acids. CDR3 region: CASSFAGGRYNEQFF. As DNA, the CDR3 is TGTGCCAGCAGTTTCGCGGGAGGGCGGTACAATGAGCAGTTCTTC.

This chain uses TRBV20-1 with TRBJ2-2; TRBD2 aligns across 8 bases. The CDR3 runs 14 residues. Germline CDR1 is DFQATT and CDR2 is SNEGSKA (reference sequence). V was pared by 5 bases and J by 2 bases, with 4 bases of the junction left unmatched. The DNA of the CDR3 is TGCAGTGCTCGAAGCGGGAGTAACACCGGGGAGCTGTTTTTT. It translates to CSARSGSNTGELFF.

This clonotype was detected a few times. The chain joins TRBV7-6 to TRBJ2-6; D unclear. Germline loops: CDR1 SGHVS, CDR2 FNYEAQ. The CDR3 is made up of 15 amino acids. Between the trimmed V and J ends, which lost 6 bases and 0 bases, there was a span of 9 bases. The CDR3 DNA is TGTGCCAGCAGTCAGAAGAGCTCTGGGGCCAACGTCCTGACTTTC. This gives the protein CASSQKSSGANVLTF.

The rearrangement joins TRBV10-2 to TRBJ2-2; 9 nucleotides align to TRBD2. CDR1 WSHSY and CDR2 SAAADI come from the germline V gene. This CDR3 has 16 residues. After removal of 0 bases from V and 5 bases from J, the junction contained 4 bases not matched to a gene. The chain's CDR3 is CASSESDSGSTGELFF. As DNA, the CDR3 is TGCGCCAGCAGTGAGTCGGATAGCGGGAGTACCGGGGAGCTGTTTTTT.

The chain joins TRBV10-3 to TRBJ2-2; the match to TRBD1 covers 7 bases. The V gene end was trimmed by 4 bases and the J gene end by 6 bases; junction bases not matched to a gene: 8. The germline gives CDR1 ENHRY, CDR2 SYGVKD. The CDR3 is made up of 15 amino acids. CDR3 sequence reads: CAISAGTVLPGELFF. The DNA for the CDR3 is TGTGCCATCAGTGCTGGGACAGTTCTCCCCGGGGAGCTGTTTTTT.

This clonotype was counted only a few times. The chain combines TRBV2 with TRBJ1-5; D not resolved. Trimming pared 5 bases from V and 7 bases from J, leaving 18 bases between. This CDR3 contains 15 residues. Germline assignment: CDR1 SNHLY and CDR2 FYNNEI. DNA for the CDR3: TGTGCCAGCAGTATGGACTCGTCCTCAGGACAGCCCCAGCATTTT. This encodes CASSMDSSSGQPQHF.

This clonotype turned up a few times. CDR3 in amino acids: CASALPSGNTIYF. In DNA, the CDR3 is TGTGCCAGCGCGCTCCCCTCTGGAAACACCATATATTTT. The rearrangement links TRBV6-1 to TRBJ1-3; D is ambiguous. There are 13 residues in the CDR3. V was cut by 8 bases and J by 0 bases, with 8 bases left in between. Germline loops: CDR1 MNHNS, CDR2 SASEGT.

The V and J genes are TRBV7-2 and TRBJ2-3; 8 bases are shared with TRBD2. V shed 2 bases and J 2 bases; nucleotides not matched to a gene: 12. Looked up from germline, CDR1 is SGHTA and CDR2 is FQGNSA. The CDR3 has 18 amino acids. In DNA form, the CDR3 reads TGTGCCAGCAGCTTAAAGACTATGGCGGGAGGCTTCACAGATACGCAGTATTTT. Amino acids: CASSLKTMAGGFTDTQYF.

CDR3 nucleotide sequence: TGTGCCAGCATCATCCAACGAGATTTGTGGACTGAAGCTTTCTTT. Amino acid sequence: CASIIQRDLWTEAFF. The gene calls are TRBV5-5 and TRBJ1-1; D remains unclear. From germline, CDR1 is SGHKS and CDR2 YYEKEE (reference sequence). V was shortened by 6 bases and J by 5 bases, with 20 bases between the two germline ends. The CDR3 extends over 15 amino acids.

The CDR3 region is CASMRDSYGYTF. In DNA, the CDR3 is TGCGCCAGCATGAGGGACAGCTATGGCTACACCTTC. The rearrangement uses TRBV10-2 and TRBJ1-2; 7 nucleotides align to TRBD1. With V trimmed by 7 bases and J by 4 bases, 3 bases remained unmatched. Germline V CDR1 and CDR2: WSHSY, SAAADI. The CDR3 is made up of 12 amino acids.

As concerns this clonotype: One end of the junction is discordant with germline, which a read error may explain. The CDR3: CSASSLAGVEQLF. The CDR3 DNA is TGCAGTGCTAGCTCGCTAGCGGGAGTTGAGCAGCTCTTC. The chain couples TRBV20-1 to TRBJ2-1, with 10 bases identical to TRBD2. The CDR3 is 13 residues long. CDR1 and CDR2 (germline): DFQATT, SNEGSKA (reference sequence).

J is TRBJ2-7 and V is TRBV7-6; TRBD2 matches 7 bases. In germline, CDR1 is SGHVS, CDR2 FNYEAQ. There are 13 residues in the CDR3. V lost 4 bases, J lost 4 bases, and 4 bases stayed unmatched. The CDR3 region is CASSSGLGYEQYF. The CDR3 nucleotides are TGTGCCAGCAGCTCAGGACTAGGTTACGAGCAGTACTTC.

This chain uses TRBV7-2 with TRBJ2-1; D is undetermined. The CDR3 covers 12 residues. V lost 7 bases, J lost 12 bases, and 16 bases lay in between. The germline V gene has CDR1 SGHTA and CDR2 FQGNSA. CDR3 sequence: CASNSDFMGQFF. In DNA, the CDR3 is TGTGCCAGCAACTCGGATTTCATGGGGCAGTTCTTC.

This clonotype has only a few counts. This chain joins TRBV10-3 and TRBJ2-6; 7 nucleotides agree with TRBD1. In germline, CDR1 is ENHRY, CDR2 SYGVKD. The CDR3 has 16 residues. After removal of 4 bases from V and 2 bases from J, the junction contained 5 bases not matched to a gene. As DNA, the CDR3 is TGTGCCATCAGTGCGTCCGACAGGGCTGGGGCCAACGTCCTGACTTTC. This translates into CAISASDRAGANVLTF.

In its sample, this clonotype was seen a few times. The rearrangement joins TRBV20-1 to TRBJ2-3; D unclear. The CDR3 sequence is 14 residues long. The V gene's germline CDR1 is DFQATT and CDR2 SNEGSKA (reference sequence). V lost 6 bases, J lost 0 bases, and 13 bases lay in between. This CDR3 is CSANAHGSTDTQYF. CDR3 sequence (DNA): TGCAGTGCAAACGCACACGGGAGCACAGATACGCAGTATTTT.

Only a few counts were recorded for this clonotype. This chain links TRBV15 with TRBJ2-1; TRBD2 aligns across 9 bases. Germline V lookup: CDR1 LNHNV, CDR2 YYDKDF (reference sequence). CDR3 size: 14 residues. V was clipped by 4 bases and J by 12 bases; unmatched bases: 10. This CDR3 reads CATSIGLAPSGQFF. CDR3 nucleotides: TGTGCCACCAGCATAGGACTAGCGCCTAGCGGGCAGTTCTTC. Variable domain in full (rest from reference TRBV15 and TRBJ2-1): DAMVIQNPRYQVTQFGKPVTLSCSQTLNHNVMYWYQQKSSQAPKLLFHYYDKDFNNEADTPDNFQSRRPNTSFCFLDIRSPGLGDTAMYLCATSIGLAPSGQFFGPGTRLTVL.